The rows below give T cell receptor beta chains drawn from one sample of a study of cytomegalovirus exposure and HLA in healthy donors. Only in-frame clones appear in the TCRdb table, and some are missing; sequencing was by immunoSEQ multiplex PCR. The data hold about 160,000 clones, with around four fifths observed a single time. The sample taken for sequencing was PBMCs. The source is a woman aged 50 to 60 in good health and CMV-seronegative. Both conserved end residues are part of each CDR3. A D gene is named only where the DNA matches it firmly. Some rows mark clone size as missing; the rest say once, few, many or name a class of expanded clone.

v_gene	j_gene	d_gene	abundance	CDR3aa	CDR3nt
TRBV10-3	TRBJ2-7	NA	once	CAISESEYYEQYF	TGTGCCATCAGTGAGTCGGAGTATTACGAGCAGTACTTC
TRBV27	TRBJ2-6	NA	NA	CASSSRASGANVLTF	TGTGCCAGCAGTTCCAGGGCGTCCGGGGCCAACGTCCTGACTTTC
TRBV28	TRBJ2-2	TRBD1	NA	CASSRPGQGYTGELFF	TGTGCCAGCAGCCGACCGGGACAGGGATACACCGGGGAGCTGTTTTTT
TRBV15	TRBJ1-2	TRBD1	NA	CATSRSPRDREGRGYTF	TGTGCCACCAGCAGATCCCCGCGGGACAGGGAAGGAAGAGGCTACACCTTC
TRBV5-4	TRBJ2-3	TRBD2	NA	CASSSKLAGGFTDTQYF	TGTGCCAGCAGCTCAAAACTAGCGGGGGGGTTTACAGATACGCAGTATTTT
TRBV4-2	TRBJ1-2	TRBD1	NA	CASSQDVGQGARYYGYTF	TGTGCCAGCAGCCAAGATGTGGGACAGGGGGCGAGGTACTATGGCTACACCTTC
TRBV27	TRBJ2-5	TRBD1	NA	CASSDSGGLETQYF	TGTGCCAGCAGTGATTCAGGGGGCTTAGAGACCCAGTACTTC
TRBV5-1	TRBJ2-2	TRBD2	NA	CASERGGRVTGELFF	TGCGCCAGCGAACGGGGGGGCCGTGTCACCGGGGAGCTGTTTTTT
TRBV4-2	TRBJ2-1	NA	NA	CASSPHSASVYNEQFF	TGTGCCAGCAGCCCCCACTCCGCCTCGGTATACAATGAGCAGTTCTTC
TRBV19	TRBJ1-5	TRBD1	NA	CASQNPGQINQPQHF	TGTGCCAGTCAGAACCCGGGACAGATCAATCAGCCCCAGCATTTT
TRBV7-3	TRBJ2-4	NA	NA	CASSLSGKNIQYF	TGTGCCAGCAGCTTAAGCGGGAAAAACATTCAGTACTTC
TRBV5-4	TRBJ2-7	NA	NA	CASSLAGRAAYEQYF	TGTGCCAGCAGCTTGGCCGGTCGAGCGGCCTACGAGCAGTACTTC
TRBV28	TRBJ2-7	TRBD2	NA	CATTAGGHLSYEQYF	TGTGCCACTACTGCGGGGGGTCACCTTTCCTACGAGCAGTACTTC
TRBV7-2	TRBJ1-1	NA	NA	CASSSSGVSSEAFF	TGTGCCAGCAGCTCCTCAGGGGTTTCCTCTGAAGCTTTCTTT
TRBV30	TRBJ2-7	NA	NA	CAWRPWGGGEQYF	TGTGCCTGGAGGCCGTGGGGAGGGGGCGAGCAGTACTTC
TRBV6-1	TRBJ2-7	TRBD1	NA	CASTEGQGGYEQYF	TGTGCCAGCACCGAAGGACAGGGGGGTTACGAGCAGTACTTC
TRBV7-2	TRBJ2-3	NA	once	CASSLDRQALVGDTQYF	TGTGCCAGCAGCTTAGACCGACAGGCCCTCGTGGGAGATACGCAGTATTTT
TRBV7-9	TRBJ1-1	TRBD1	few	CASSEGQGRAAEAFF	TGTGCCAGCAGCGAAGGACAGGGAAGAGCGGCTGAAGCTTTCTTT
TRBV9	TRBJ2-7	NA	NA	CASSVDDRLSYEQYF	TGTGCCAGCAGCGTAGATGACAGGTTATCCTACGAGCAGTACTTC
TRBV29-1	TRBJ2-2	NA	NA	CSSGDTNTGELFF	TGCAGCTCTGGGGACACCAACACCGGGGAGCTGTTTTTT
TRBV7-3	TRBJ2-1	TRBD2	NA	CASSLSTGRSSYNEQFF	TGTGCCAGCAGCTTATCTACCGGGAGGAGCTCCTACAATGAGCAGTTCTTC
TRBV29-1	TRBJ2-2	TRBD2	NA	CSVGLAGGPGELFF	TGCAGCGTTGGACTAGCGGGGGGGCCCGGGGAGCTGTTTTTT
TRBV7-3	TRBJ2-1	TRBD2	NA	CASSFRTSGRDEQFF	TGTGCCAGCAGCTTCAGGACTAGCGGGAGGGATGAGCAGTTCTTC
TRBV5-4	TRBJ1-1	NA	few	CASSPDITEAFF	TGTGCCAGCAGCCCGGACATCACTGAAGCTTTCTTT
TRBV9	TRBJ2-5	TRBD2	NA	CASSAWTSGVETQYF	TGTGCCAGCAGCGCCTGGACTAGCGGGGTAGAGACCCAGTACTTC
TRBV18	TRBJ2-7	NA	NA	CASSPEVHEQYF	TGTGCCAGCTCACCAGAGGTCCACGAGCAGTACTTC
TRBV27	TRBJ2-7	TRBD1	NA	CASSFRDRGQEQYF	TGTGCCAGCAGTTTCCGGGACAGGGGGCAAGAGCAGTACTTC
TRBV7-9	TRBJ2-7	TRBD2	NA	CASSFSGTSGYEQYF	TGTGCCAGCAGCTTCTCCGGGACTAGCGGATACGAGCAGTACTTC
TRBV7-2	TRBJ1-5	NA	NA	CASSLVPGARPQHF	TGTGCCAGCAGCTTAGTTCCAGGCGCCCGCCCCCAGCATTTT
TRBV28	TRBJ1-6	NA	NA	CASRFRDTYNSPLHF	TGTGCCAGCAGGTTCCGGGACACATATAATTCACCCCTCCACTTT
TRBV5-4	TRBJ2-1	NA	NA	CASPKSGEQFF	TGTGCCAGCCCTAAATCAGGTGAGCAGTTCTTC
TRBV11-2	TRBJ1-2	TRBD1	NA	CASSLVQGAYGYTF	TGTGCCAGCAGCTTAGTTCAGGGGGCCTATGGCTACACCTTC
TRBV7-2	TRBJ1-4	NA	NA	CASSLSGSGGEKLFF	TGTGCCAGCAGCTTGTCAGGTTCGGGGGGAGAAAAACTGTTTTTT
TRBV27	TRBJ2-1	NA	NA	CASKVSGSFSYNEQFF	TGTGCCAGCAAGGTTAGCGGATCATTCAGTTACAATGAGCAGTTCTTC
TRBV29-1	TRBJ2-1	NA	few	CSVGPYNEQFF	TGCAGCGTTGGGCCGTACAATGAGCAGTTCTTC
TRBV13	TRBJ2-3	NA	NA	CASSPAGTLKDTQYF	TGTGCCAGCAGCCCCGCCGGGACTTTAAAAGATACGCAGTATTTT
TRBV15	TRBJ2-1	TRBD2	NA	CATSLQTSGDYNEQFF	TGTGCCACCAGCTTACAGACTAGCGGGGACTACAATGAGCAGTTCTTC
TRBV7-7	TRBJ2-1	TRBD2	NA	CASSFNMAGTIGDNEQFF	TGTGCCAGCAGCTTTAATATGGCCGGGACTATAGGGGACAATGAGCAGTTCTTC
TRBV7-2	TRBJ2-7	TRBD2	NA	CASSLEASGTFAYEQYF	TGTGCCAGCAGCTTAGAGGCTAGCGGGACCTTTGCCTACGAGCAGTACTTC
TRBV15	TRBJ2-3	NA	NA	CATSAIGGDSTDTQYF	TGTGCCACCAGTGCCATCGGAGGGGACTCTACAGATACGCAGTATTTT
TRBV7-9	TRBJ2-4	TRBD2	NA	CASSLALPSGGSKNIQYF	TGTGCCAGCAGCTTAGCGCTTCCTAGCGGGGGATCCAAAAACATTCAGTACTTC
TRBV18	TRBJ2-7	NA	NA	CASSPQGTRYEQYF	TGTGCCAGCTCACCTCAGGGAACACGGTACGAGCAGTACTTC